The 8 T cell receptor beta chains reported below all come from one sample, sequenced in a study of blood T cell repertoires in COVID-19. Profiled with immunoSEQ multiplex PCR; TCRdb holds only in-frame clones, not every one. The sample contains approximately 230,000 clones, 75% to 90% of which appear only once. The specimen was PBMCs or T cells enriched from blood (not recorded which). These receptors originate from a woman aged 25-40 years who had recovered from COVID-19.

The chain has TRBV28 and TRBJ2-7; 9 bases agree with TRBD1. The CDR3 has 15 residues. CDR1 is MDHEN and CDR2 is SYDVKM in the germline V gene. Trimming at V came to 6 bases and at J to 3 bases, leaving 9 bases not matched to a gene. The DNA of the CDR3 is TGTGCCAGCAGGGGGGGTGGACAGGGGTTCTACGAGCAGTACTTC. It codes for CASRGGGQGFYEQYF.

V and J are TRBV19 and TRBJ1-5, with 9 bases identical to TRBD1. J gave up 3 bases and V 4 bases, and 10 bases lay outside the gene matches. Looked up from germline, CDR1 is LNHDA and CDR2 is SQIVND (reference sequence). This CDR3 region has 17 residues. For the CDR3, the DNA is TGTGCCAGTAGTAAACGGACAGGGGCCATTGACAATCAGCCCCAGCATTTT. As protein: CASSKRTGAIDNQPQHF.

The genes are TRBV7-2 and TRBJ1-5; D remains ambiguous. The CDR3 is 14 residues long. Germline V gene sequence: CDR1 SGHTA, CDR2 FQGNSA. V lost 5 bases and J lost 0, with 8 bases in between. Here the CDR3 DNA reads TGTGCCAGCAGCCCCGAGGATAGCAATCAGCCCCAGCATTTT. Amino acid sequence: CASSPEDSNQPQHF.

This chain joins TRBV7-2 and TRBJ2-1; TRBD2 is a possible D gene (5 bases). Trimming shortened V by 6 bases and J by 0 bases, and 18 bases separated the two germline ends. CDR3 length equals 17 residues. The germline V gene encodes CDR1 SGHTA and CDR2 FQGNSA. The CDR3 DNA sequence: TGTGCCAGCAGTAGTTTCTCCCGGAGGCGCTCCTACAATGAGCAGTTCTTC. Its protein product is CASSSFSRRRSYNEQFF. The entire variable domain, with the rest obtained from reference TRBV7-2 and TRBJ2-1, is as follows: GAGVSQSPSNKVTEKGKDVELRCDPISGHTALYWYRQSLGQGLEFLIYFQGNSAPDKSGLPSDRFSAERTGGSVSTLTIQRTQQEDSAVYLCASSSFSRRRSYNEQFFGPGTRLTVL.

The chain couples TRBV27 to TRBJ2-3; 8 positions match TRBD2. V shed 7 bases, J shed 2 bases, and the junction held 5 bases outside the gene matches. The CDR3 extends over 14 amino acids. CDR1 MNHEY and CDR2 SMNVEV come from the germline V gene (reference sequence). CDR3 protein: CASTIAGFTDTQYF. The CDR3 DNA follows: TGTGCCAGCACCATAGCGGGATTCACAGATACGCAGTATTTT.

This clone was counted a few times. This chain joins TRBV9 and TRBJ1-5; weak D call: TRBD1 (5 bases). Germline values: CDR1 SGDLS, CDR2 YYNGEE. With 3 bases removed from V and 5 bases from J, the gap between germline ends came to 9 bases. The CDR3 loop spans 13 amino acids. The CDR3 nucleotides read TGTGCCAGCAGCGGAGGGGAGGATCAGCCCCAGCATTTT. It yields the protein CASSGGEDQPQHF.

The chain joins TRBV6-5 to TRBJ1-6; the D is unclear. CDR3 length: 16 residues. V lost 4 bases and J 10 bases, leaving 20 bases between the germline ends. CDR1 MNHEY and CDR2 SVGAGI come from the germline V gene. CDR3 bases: TGTGCCAGCAGTTTGAGGGCCAGTCCTTCAGGATCACCCCTCCACTTT. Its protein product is CASSLRASPSGSPLHF.

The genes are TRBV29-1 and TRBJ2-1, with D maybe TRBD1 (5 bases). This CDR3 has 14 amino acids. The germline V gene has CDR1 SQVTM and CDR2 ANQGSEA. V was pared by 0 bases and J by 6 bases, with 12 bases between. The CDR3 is CSVEDQRGGNEQFF. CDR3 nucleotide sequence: TGCAGCGTTGAAGATCAAAGGGGTGGCAATGAGCAGTTCTTC.